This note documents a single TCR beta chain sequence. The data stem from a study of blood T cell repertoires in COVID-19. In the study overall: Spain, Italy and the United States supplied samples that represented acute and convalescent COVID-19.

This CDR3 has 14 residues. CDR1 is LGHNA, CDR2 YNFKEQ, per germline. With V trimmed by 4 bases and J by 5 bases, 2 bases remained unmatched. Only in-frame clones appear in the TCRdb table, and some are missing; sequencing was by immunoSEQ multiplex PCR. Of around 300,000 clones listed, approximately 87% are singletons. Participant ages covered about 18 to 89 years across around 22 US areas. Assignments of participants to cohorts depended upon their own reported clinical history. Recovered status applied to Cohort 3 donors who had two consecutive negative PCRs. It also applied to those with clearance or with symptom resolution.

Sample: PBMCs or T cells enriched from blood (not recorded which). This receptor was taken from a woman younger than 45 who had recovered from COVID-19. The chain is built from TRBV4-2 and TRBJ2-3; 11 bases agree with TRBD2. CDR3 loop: CASSLLAGGDTQYF. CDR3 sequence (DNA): TGTGCCAGCAGCCTGCTAGCGGGGGGAGATACGCAGTATTTT.